The 20 T cell receptor beta chains reported below all come from one sample, sequenced in a study of T cell repertoires in cytomegalovirus infection. TCRdb reprocessed the reads via MiXCR and lists one record per CDR3 protein. The table records tens of thousands of distinct CDR3 sequences, about 18% of them present only once. What these receptors recognize is not known. The sequenced sample was CD8+ T cells from cultured PBMCs, obtained from culture after CMV antigen stimulation. These receptors all stem from a human donor in good health (CMV status not recorded). Some clones in this sample may be carry-over from other donors' samples.

V usage is TRBV7-3 and J usage is TRBJ1-2; a possible D gene is TRBD1 (6 bases). The CDR3 loop spans 14 amino acids. Trimming stripped 1 base from V and 4 bases from J, with 10 bases between. The germline gives CDR1 SGHTA, CDR2 FQGTGA. The CDR3, as DNA: TGTGCCAGCAGCTTAAACAGGGAGTCCTATGGCTACACCTTC. Its protein is CASSLNRESYGYTF.

The V and J genes are TRBV5-1 and TRBJ2-1; TRBD2 matches at 9 bases. The CDR3 has 16 residues. V dropped 1 base and J dropped 5; count of bases not matched to a gene: 7. Germline loops: CDR1 SGHRS, CDR2 YFSETQ. CDR3 nucleotide sequence: TGCGCCAGCAGCTTGAGGCGGGAGGGCCTCAACAATGAGCAGTTCTTC. Its protein product is CASSLRREGLNNEQFF.

The chain uses TRBV7-2 and TRBJ2-7; either TRBD1 or TRBD2 may fit D (5 bases each). This CDR3 has 15 residues. The V end was cut by 4 bases, the J end by 3 bases, with 16 bases between. CDR1 is SGHTA and CDR2 is FQGNSA in the germline V gene. Here the CDR3 reads CASSSFGTLNYEQYF. DNA for the CDR3: TGTGCCAGCAGCTCTTTCGGGACGCTAAACTACGAGCAGTACTTC. Based on the CDR3 plus reference TRBV7-2 and TRBJ2-7, the full variable domain is GAGVSQSPSNKVTEKGKDVELRCDPISGHTALYWYRQSLGQGLEFLIYFQGNSAPDKSGLPSDRFSAERTGGSVSTLTIQRTQQEDSAVYLCASSSFGTLNYEQYFGPGTRLTVT.

V is TRBV7-6 and J is TRBJ2-7, with D tentatively TRBD1 (6 bases). The V and J ends lost 1 base and 4 bases respectively, with 14 bases between them. The germline V gene has CDR1 SGHVS and CDR2 FNYEAQ. The CDR3 is 15 amino acids. The CDR3, as DNA: TGTGCCAGCAGCTTAGAGCAGGGGTTAGCGTACGAGCAGTACTTC. As protein: CASSLEQGLAYEQYF.

This clonotype is a singleton in its sample. The chain employs TRBV7-1 and TRBJ2-2, with 11 bases aligning to TRBD1. TRBV7-1 falls under the ORF class, with uncertain function. The trim removed 5 bases at V and 4 bases at J, leaving 9 bases unmatched. The CDR3 loop spans 17 amino acids. The CDR3 bases are TGTGCCAGCAGCGCCTATACCGGGACAGGGGGCACCGGGGAGCTGTTTTTT. It encodes CASSAYTGTGGTGELFF.

This clonotype was counted between two and nine times. The chain carries TRBV14 and TRBJ2-2; D ambiguous. Germline CDR1 reads SGHDN; CDR2 reads FVKESK. CDR3 size: 14 residues. V was clipped by 4 bases and J by 6 bases, with 12 bases between them. The CDR3 loop reads CASSPNESAGELFF. The CDR3 DNA follows: TGTGCCAGCAGCCCAAATGAGAGTGCCGGGGAGCTGTTTTTT.

In this sample, this clonotype turned up a few times. The V call is TRBV10-3, the J call TRBJ1-2; no reliable D call. Trimming removed 4 bases at V and 2 bases at J, with 14 bases between. CDR3 length: 15 amino acids. Germline V gene sequence: CDR1 ENHRY, CDR2 SYGVKD. The CDR3 region is CAISVPLTGNYGYTF. The DNA of the CDR3 is TGTGCCATCAGTGTCCCCCTTACGGGAAACTATGGCTACACCTTC.

The gene calls are TRBV11-2 and TRBJ2-3, with D tentatively TRBD1 (6 bases). Looked up from germline, CDR1 is SGHAT and CDR2 is FQNNGV. This CDR3 has 14 residues. The V gene lost 11 bases and the J gene lost 0 bases, with 15 bases spanning the gap. As DNA, the CDR3 is TGTGCCTGCTCTAGGGACAAAAGCACAGATACGCAGTATTTT. The encoded protein is CACSRDKSTDTQYF.

This clonotype was observed a few times. The chain recombines TRBV5-5 with TRBJ2-7; D call uncertain. The CDR3 totals 14 residues. Germline V gene data show CDR1 as SGHKS and CDR2 as YYEKEE (reference sequence). The germline V and J ends were trimmed by 4 bases and 3 bases, with 14 bases remaining between them. The CDR3 bases are TGTGCCAGCAGCCCCTTTATGTGGGGCTACGAGCAGTACTTC. It yields the protein CASSPFMWGYEQYF.

There are a few counts of this clonotype. V is TRBV29-1 and J is TRBJ2-1; no clear D. Germline-derived CDR1 and CDR2 are SQVTM and ANQGSEA. The CDR3 contains 12 residues. V dropped 3 bases and J dropped 4 bases, with 7 bases sitting between them. The CDR3 reads CSVEQFYNEQFF. The CDR3, as DNA: TGCAGCGTTGAGCAGTTTTACAATGAGCAGTTCTTC.

Ten or more counts support this clonotype. The chain links TRBV7-9 to TRBJ2-3; 7 bases are shared with TRBD2. V trimming: 5 bases; J trimming: 4 bases; junction bases outside the gene matches: 15. Germline V gives CDR1 SEHNR, CDR2 FQNEAQ (reference sequence). The CDR3 totals 17 residues. This chain's CDR3 is CASSQPLGTNPSDTQYF. The DNA for the CDR3 is TGTGCCAGCAGCCAACCGCTCGGGACTAATCCTTCAGATACGCAGTATTTT.

This chain joins TRBV19 and TRBJ2-7; D not certain. Germline CDR1 reads LNHDA; CDR2 reads SQIVND (reference sequence). The germline V and J ends were trimmed by 1 base and 2 bases, with 12 bases remaining between them. The CDR3 length is 15 residues. The CDR3 nucleotides are TGTGCCAGTAGTATAGCCGGGCCTCCCACCTACGAGCAGTACTTC. Translating gives CASSIAGPPTYEQYF.

At least ten counts were recorded for this clonotype. The chain carries TRBV28 and TRBJ2-7; TRBD1 matches 10 bases. Trimming took 5 bases from V and 3 from J; bases not matched to a gene: 7. The CDR3 covers 15 residues. Germline V gene data show CDR1 as MDHEN and CDR2 as SYDVKM. The CDR3 protein is CASSSRWDRGYEQYF. The CDR3 DNA is TGTGCCAGCAGTAGCCGGTGGGACAGGGGCTACGAGCAGTACTTC. Complete variable domain (other parts from reference TRBV28 and TRBJ2-7): DVKVTQSSRYLVKRTGEKVFLECVQDMDHENMFWYRQDPGLGLRLIYFSYDVKMKEKGDIPEGYSVSREKKERFSLILESASTNQTSMYLCASSSRWDRGYEQYFGPGTRLTVT.

The genes are TRBV12-3 or TRBV12-4 and TRBJ1-5; 9 nucleotides line up with TRBD1. The V and J ends lost 5 bases and 5 bases, in that order; junction bases with no gene match: 4. The CDR3 sequence is 14 residues long. The CDR3 here is CASSPGTGYQPQHF. CDR3 coding DNA: TGTGCCAGCAGTCCCGGGACAGGGTATCAGCCCCAGCATTTT.

The J gene is TRBJ1-5, the V gene TRBV6-2 or TRBV6-3, with D unclear. The CDR3 covers 15 residues. Germline V gene data show CDR1 as MNHEY and CDR2 as SVGEGT. With 1 base removed from V and 5 bases from J, the gap between germline ends came to 12 bases. The DNA for the CDR3 is TGTGCCAGCAGTTACTACCGTGGCGGGGATCAGCCCCAGCATTTT. This codes for CASSYYRGGDQPQHF.

This clonotype was recorded many times. The chain has TRBV7-2 and TRBJ1-1, with D possibly being TRBD1 (5 bases). This CDR3 region has 14 residues. CDR1 is SGHTA and CDR2 is FQGNSA in the germline V gene. Trimming shortened V by 5 bases and J by 11 bases, and 21 bases separated the two germline ends. DNA for the CDR3: TGTGCCAGCAGCCCCGGGGGGGATCCTAAACGGGCTTTCTTT. Residues: CASSPGGDPKRAFF.

V gene TRBV28 combines with J gene TRBJ2-7; 8 nucleotides match TRBD1. V trimming: 5 bases; J trimming: 2 bases; junction bases outside the gene matches: 11. Germline V gene sequence: CDR1 MDHEN, CDR2 SYDVKM. CDR3 length: 16 amino acids. CDR3 protein: CASSQSGTGLPYEQYF. CDR3 DNA sequence: TGTGCCAGCAGTCAGTCCGGGACAGGTCTTCCCTACGAGCAGTACTTC.

The gene calls are TRBV14 and TRBJ1-2; D is undetermined. CDR1 and CDR2 (germline): SGHDN, FVKESK. V was pared by 1 base and J by 8 bases, with 14 bases between. This CDR3 is 14 amino acids long. The CDR3, as DNA: TGTGCCAGCAGCCAAGGAAGGGATTCCGGGGGCTACACCTTC. Its protein is CASSQGRDSGGYTF. Combining the CDR3 with reference TRBV14 and TRBJ1-2 gives the whole variable domain EAGVTQFPSHSVIEKGQTVTLRCDPISGHDNLYWYRRVMGKEIKFLLHFVKESKQDESGMPNNRFLAERTGGTYSTLKVQPAELEDSGVYFCASSQGRDSGGYTFGSGTRLTVV.

The rearrangement links TRBV27 to TRBJ1-5, with 7 bases that match TRBD1. The CDR3 runs 15 residues. Germline-derived CDR1 and CDR2 are MNHEY and SMNVEV (reference sequence). J was trimmed by 3 bases and V by 5 bases; bases with no gene match: 7. In nucleotides, the CDR3 is TGTGCCAGCAGTGGGTCGGACAGGATCAATCAGCCCCAGCATTTT. Residues: CASSGSDRINQPQHF.

The rearrangement links TRBV7-8 to TRBJ2-1, with 8 bases identical to TRBD2. The germline CDR1 and CDR2 sequences are SGHVS and FQNEAQ. The CDR3 is 14 residues long. Trimming removed 9 bases from V and 6 bases from J; junction bases left unmatched: 10. The CDR3 sequence is CASELNRGGNEQFF. DNA of the CDR3: TGTGCCAGTGAACTGAATCGGGGGGGCAATGAGCAGTTCTTC.